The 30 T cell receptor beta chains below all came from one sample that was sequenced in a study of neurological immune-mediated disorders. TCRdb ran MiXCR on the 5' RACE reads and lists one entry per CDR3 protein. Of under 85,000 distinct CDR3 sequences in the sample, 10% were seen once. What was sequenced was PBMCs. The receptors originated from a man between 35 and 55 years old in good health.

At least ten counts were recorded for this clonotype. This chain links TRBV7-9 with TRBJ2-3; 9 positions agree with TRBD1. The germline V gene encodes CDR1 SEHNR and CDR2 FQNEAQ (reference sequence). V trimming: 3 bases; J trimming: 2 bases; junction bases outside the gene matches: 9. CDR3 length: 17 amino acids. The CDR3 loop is CASSFPPGQGFTDTQYF. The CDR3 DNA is TGTGCCAGCAGCTTTCCTCCGGGACAGGGCTTCACAGATACGCAGTATTTT.

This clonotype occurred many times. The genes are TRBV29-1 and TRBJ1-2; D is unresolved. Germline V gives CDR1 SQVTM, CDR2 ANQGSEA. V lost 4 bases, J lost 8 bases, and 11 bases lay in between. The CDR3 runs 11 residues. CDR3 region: CSVVRPGGYTF. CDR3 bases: TGCAGCGTTGTTCGCCCGGGGGGCTACACCTTC.

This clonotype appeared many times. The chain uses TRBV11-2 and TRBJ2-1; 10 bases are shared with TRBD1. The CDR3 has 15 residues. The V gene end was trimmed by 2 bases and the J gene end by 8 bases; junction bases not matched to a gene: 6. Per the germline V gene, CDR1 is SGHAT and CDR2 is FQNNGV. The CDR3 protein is CASSLLGQGIDEQFF. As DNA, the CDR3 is TGTGCCAGCAGCTTATTGGGACAGGGGATCGATGAGCAGTTCTTC.

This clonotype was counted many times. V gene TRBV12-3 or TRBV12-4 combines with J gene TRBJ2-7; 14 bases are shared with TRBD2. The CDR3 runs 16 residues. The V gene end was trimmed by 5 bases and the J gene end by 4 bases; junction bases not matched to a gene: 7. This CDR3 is CASSGIRLAGGYEQYF. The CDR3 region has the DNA TGTGCCAGCAGTGGAATACGACTAGCGGGAGGGTACGAGCAGTACTTC.

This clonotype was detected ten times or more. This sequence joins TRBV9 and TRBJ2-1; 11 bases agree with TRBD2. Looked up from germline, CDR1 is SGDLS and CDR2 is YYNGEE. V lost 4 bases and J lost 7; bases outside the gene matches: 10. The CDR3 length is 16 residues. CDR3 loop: CASSILLAGDMNEQFF. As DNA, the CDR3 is TGTGCCAGCAGCATCCTACTAGCGGGGGATATGAATGAGCAGTTCTTC.

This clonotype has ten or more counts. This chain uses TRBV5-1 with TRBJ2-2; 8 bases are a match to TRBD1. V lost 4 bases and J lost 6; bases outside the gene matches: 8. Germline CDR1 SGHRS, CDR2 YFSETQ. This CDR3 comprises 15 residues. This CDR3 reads CASSQQGESAGELFF. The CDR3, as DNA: TGCGCCAGCAGCCAACAGGGGGAATCGGCCGGGGAGCTGTTTTTT.

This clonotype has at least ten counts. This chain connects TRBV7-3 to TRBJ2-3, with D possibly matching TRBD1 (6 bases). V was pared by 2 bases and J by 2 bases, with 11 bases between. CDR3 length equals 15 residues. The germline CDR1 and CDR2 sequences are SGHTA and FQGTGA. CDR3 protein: CASSLLAGATDTQYF. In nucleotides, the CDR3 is TGTGCCAGCAGCTTACTCGCAGGGGCCACAGATACGCAGTATTTT.

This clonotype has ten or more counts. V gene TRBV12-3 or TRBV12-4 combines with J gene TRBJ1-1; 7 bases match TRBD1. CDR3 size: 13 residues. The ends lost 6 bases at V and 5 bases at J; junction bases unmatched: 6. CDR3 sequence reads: CASSPTGRTEAFF. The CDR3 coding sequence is TGTGCCAGCAGCCCGACAGGGAGAACTGAAGCTTTCTTT.

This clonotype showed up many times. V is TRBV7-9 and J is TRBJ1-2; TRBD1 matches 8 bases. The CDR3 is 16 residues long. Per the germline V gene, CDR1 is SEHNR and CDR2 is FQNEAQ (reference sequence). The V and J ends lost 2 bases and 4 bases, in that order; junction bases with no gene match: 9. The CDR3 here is CASSLLTTDRGYGYTF. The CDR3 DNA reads TGTGCCAGCAGCTTATTGACGACCGACAGGGGCTATGGCTACACCTTC.

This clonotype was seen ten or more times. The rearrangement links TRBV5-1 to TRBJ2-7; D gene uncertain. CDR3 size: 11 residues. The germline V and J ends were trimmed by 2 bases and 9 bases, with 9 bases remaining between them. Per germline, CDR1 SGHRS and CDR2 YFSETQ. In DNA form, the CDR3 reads TGCGCCAGCAGCTTAGGTACTGTGCAGTACTTC. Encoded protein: CASSLGTVQYF.

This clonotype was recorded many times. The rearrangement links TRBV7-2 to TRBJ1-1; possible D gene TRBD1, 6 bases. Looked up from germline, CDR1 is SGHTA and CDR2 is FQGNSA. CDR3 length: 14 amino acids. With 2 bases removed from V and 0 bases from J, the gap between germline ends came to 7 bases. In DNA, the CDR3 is TGTGCCAGCAGCTTACGGGGGCTGAACACTGAAGCTTTCTTT. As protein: CASSLRGLNTEAFF.

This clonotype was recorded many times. CDR3 residues: CSARRRRVLDEQYF. The CDR3 nucleotides are TGCAGTGCTAGACGACGGCGCGTTCTCGACGAGCAGTACTTC. This chain connects TRBV20-1 to TRBJ2-7, with D unresolved. V was pared by 2 bases and J by 5 bases, with 16 bases between. The CDR3 consists of 14 residues. Germline V lookup: CDR1 DFQATT, CDR2 SNEGSKA (reference sequence).

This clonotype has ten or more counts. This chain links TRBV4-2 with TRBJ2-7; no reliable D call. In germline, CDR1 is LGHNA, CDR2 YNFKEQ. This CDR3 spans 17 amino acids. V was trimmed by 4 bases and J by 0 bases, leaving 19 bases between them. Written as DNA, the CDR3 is TGTGCCAGCAGCCGATTCCTCCCAGCCATAGACTCCTACGAGCAGTACTTC. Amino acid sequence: CASSRFLPAIDSYEQYF.

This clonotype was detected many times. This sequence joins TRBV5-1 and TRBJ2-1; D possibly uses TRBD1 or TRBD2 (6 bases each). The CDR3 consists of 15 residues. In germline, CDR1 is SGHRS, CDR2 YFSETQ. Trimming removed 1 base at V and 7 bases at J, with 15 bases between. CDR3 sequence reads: CASSLNGGGMNEQFF. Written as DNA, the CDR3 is TGCGCCAGCAGCTTGAATGGGGGCGGGATGAATGAGCAGTTCTTC.

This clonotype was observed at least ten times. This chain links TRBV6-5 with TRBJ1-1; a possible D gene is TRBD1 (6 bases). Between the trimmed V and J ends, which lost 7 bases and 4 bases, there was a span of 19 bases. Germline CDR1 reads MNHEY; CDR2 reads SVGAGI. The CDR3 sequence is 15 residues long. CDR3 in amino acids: CASNLKTGLRTEAFF. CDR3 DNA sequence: TGTGCCAGCAACCTCAAAACAGGGCTCCGCACTGAAGCTTTCTTT.

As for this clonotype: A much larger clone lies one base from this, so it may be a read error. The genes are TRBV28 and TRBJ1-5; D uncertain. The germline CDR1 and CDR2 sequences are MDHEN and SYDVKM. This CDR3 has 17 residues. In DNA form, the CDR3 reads TGTGTCAGCAGTTTGGCGGGAAGGGCGTATAGCAATCAGCCCCAGCATTTT. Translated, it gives CVSSLAGRAYSNQPQHF.

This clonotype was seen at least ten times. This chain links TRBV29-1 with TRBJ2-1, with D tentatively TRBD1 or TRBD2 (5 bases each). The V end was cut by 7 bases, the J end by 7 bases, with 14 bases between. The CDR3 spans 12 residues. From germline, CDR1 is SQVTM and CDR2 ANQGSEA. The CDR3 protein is CSALWDGNEQFF. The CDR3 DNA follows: TGCAGCGCCCTATGGGACGGGAATGAGCAGTTCTTC.

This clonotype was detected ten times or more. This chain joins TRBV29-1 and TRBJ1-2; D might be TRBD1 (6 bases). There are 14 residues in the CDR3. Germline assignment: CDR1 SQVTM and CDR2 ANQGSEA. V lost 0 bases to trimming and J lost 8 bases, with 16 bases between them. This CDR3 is CSVEDVRTALGYTF. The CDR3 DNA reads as TGCAGCGTTGAAGATGTGCGGACAGCTCTGGGCTACACCTTC. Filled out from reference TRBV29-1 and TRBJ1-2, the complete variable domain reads SAVISQKPSRDICQRGTSLTIQCQVDSQVTMMFWYRQQPGQSLTLIATANQGSEATYESGFVIDKFPISRPNLTFSTLTVSNMSPEDSSIYLCSVEDVRTALGYTFGSGTRLTVV.

CDR3 sequence: CASSHDIKMGYTF. The CDR3 DNA reads TGTGCCAGCAGCCACGACATAAAAATGGGCTACACCTTC. J is TRBJ1-2 and V is TRBV5-5; no reliable D call. The CDR3 has 13 amino acids. Germline-derived CDR1 and CDR2 are SGHKS and YYEKEE (reference sequence). V lost 4 bases and J 8 bases, leaving 15 bases between the germline ends.

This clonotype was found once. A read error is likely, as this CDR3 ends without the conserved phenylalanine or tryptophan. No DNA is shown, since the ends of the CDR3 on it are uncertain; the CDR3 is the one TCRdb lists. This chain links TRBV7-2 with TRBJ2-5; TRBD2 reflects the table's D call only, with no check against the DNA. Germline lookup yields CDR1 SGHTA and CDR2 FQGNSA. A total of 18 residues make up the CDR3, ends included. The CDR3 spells CASSLRTSGGPSQETQYY.

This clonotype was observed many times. CDR3 coding DNA: TGCAGCGTTGAACAGGGGGCAATAACTGAAGCTTTCTTT. It encodes CSVEQGAITEAFF. The rearrangement links TRBV29-1 to TRBJ1-1; 8 bases are a match to TRBD1. V lost 2 bases to trimming and J lost 5 bases; unmatched junction nucleotides: 4. The germline gives CDR1 SQVTM, CDR2 ANQGSEA. The CDR3 has 13 amino acids.

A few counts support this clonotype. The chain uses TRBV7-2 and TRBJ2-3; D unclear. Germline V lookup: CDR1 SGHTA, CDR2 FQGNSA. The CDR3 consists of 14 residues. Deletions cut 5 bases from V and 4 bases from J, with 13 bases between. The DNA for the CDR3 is TGTGCCAGCAGCGACCTCTCCGCGCCAGATACGCAGTATTTT. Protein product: CASSDLSAPDTQYF.

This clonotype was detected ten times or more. The CDR3 sequence is CASSGGAGGGYTF. CDR3 in DNA: TGCGCCAGCAGCGGGGGCGCAGGAGGTGGCTACACCTTC. This chain joins TRBV5-1 and TRBJ1-2, with a weak D call TRBD1 (6 bases). Germline V gene lookup returns CDR1 SGHRS and CDR2 YFSETQ. The V end lost 4 bases, the J end lost 7 bases, and 14 bases lay between the germline ends. This CDR3 is 13 amino acids long.

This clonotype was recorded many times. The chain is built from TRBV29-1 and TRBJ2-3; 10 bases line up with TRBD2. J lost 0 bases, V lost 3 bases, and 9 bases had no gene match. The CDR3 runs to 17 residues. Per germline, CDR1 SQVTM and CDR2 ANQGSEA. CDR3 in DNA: TGCAGCGTTGACGGCCTAGCGGGGGTCCCTAGCACAGATACGCAGTATTTT. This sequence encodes CSVDGLAGVPSTDTQYF.

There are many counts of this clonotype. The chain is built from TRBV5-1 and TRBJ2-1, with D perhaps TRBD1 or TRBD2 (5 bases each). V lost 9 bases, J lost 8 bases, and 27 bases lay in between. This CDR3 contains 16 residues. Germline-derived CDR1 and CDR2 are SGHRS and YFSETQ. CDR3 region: CATHSSGTTFADEQFF. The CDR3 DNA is TGCGCCACGCATTCATCCGGGACCACTTTTGCCGATGAGCAGTTCTTC.

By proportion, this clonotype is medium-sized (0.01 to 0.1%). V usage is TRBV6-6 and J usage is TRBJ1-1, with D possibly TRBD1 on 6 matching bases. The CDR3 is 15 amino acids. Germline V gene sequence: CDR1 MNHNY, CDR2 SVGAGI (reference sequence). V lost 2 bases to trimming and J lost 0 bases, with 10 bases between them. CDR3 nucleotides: TGTGCCAGCAGTTACGCAGGGGCCATGAACACTGAAGCTTTCTTT. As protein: CASSYAGAMNTEAFF.

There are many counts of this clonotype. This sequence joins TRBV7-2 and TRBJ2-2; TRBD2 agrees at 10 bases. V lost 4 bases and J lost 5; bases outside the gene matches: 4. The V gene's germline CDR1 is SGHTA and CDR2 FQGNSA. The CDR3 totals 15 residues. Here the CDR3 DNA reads TGTGCCAGCAGCTCTAGCGGGGGATCAACCGGGGAGCTGTTTTTT. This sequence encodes CASSSSGGSTGELFF.

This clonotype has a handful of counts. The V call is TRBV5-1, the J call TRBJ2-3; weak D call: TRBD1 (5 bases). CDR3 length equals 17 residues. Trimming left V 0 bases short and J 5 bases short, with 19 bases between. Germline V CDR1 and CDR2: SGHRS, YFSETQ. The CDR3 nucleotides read TGCGCCAGCAGCTTGGTAGGGGCCCCTCAAGGAGTAGATACGCAGTATTTT. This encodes CASSLVGAPQGVDTQYF.

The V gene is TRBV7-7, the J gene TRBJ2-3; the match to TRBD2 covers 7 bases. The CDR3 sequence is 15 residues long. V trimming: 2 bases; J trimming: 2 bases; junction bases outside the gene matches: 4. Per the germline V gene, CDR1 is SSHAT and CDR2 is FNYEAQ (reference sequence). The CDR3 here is CASSLKAGPTDTQYF. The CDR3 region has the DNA TGTGCCAGCAGCTTAAAAGCGGGGCCCACAGATACGCAGTATTTT.

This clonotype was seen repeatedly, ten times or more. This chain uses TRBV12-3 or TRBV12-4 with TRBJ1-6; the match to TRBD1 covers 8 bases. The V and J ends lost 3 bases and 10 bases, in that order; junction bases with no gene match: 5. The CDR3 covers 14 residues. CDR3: CASSLGQEGSPLHF. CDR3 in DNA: TGTGCCAGCAGTTTGGGACAGGAAGGATCACCCCTCCACTTT.